This T cell receptor beta chain was profiled in a study of blood T cell repertoires in COVID-19. Study at large: Acute and convalescent COVID-19 specimens originated in the United States, Italy and Spain. The cDNA or gDNA used as material had been derived from T cells, B-cell-depleted T cells, or PBMCs.

The protocol was immunoSEQ multiplex PCR, while the TCRdb copy is restricted to in-frame clones and leaves out a portion. The repertoire holds roughly 120,000 clones, with 87% as singletons. With regard to this clone: A read error may account for a junction end that differs from germline.

Germline-derived CDR1 and CDR2 are SGHDT and YYEEEE. The CDR3 loop spans 14 amino acids. Sequencing used peripheral blood. This TCR came from a woman between 45 and 65 years old with acute or convalescent COVID-19. The chain has TRBV5-6 and TRBJ2-5; 9 nucleotides agree with TRBD1. CDR3 bases: TGTGCCAGCAGCTTGGACAGGGGGCAAGGGACCCAGTACTTC. Translating gives CASSLDRGQGTQYF.